Following are 25 T cell receptor beta chains from one sample sequenced in a study of vaccination and CD4 T cells after COVID-19. The treatment denotes: roughly ten-day PBMC culture with coronavirus spike peptide pools or control peptides (ViraFEST assay). Sequencing of the DNA from cultured CD4+ T cells was carried out with the Oncomine TCR Beta short-read assay. TCRdb used MiXCR to reprocess the PCR reads, holding one entry per CDR3 protein. Of approximately 11,000 distinct CDR3 sequences detected, more than 20% appear once; the ten largest clones hold roughly 25%. Their antigens are not known. This specimen was CD4+ T cells from blood, cultured in vitro, taken before SARS-CoV-2 vaccination. The receptors originated from a human donor who received a COVID-19 vaccine.

The J gene is TRBJ2-3, the V gene TRBV11-3, with TRBD2 identical over 13 bases. The CDR3 length is 16 residues. With V trimmed by 4 bases and J by 5 bases, 6 bases remained unmatched. From germline, CDR1 is SGHNT and CDR2 YENEEA. The CDR3 protein is CASSSWTSGGKDTQYF. The CDR3 nucleotides read TGTGCCAGCAGCTCCTGGACTAGCGGGGGAAAAGATACGCAGTATTTT. Complete variable domain (other parts from reference TRBV11-3 and TRBJ2-3): EAGVVQSPRYKIIEKKQPVAFWCNPISGHNTLYWYLQNLGQGPELLIRYENEEAVDDSQLPKDRFSAERLKGVDSTLKIQPAELGDSAVYLCASSSWTSGGKDTQYFGPGTRLTVL.

This chain uses TRBV6-1 with TRBJ1-5, with D unclear. The CDR3 loop spans 13 amino acids. V lost 6 bases and J lost 7, with 13 bases in between. The germline gives CDR1 MNHNS, CDR2 SASEGT. CDR3 in DNA: TGTGCCAGCAGCGATGGTGGGCGGCAGCCCCAGCATTTT. Amino acid sequence: CASSDGGRQPQHF.

This clonotype was observed a handful of times. The J gene is TRBJ2-3, the V gene TRBV5-1; 9 bases match TRBD2. J lost 0 bases, V lost 1 base, and 9 bases had no gene match. Per the germline V gene, CDR1 is SGHRS and CDR2 is YFSETQ. The CDR3 length is 18 residues. CDR3 nucleotide sequence: TGCGCCAGCAGCTTGCAAGCGGGGGGACCTCATAGCACAGATACGCAGTATTTT. This codes for CASSLQAGGPHSTDTQYF.

There are a few counts of this clonotype. The gene calls are TRBV6-4 and TRBJ2-2; either TRBD1 or TRBD2 may supply D (5 bases each). CDR3 length: 15 residues. Germline lookup yields CDR1 MRHNA and CDR2 SNTAGT. V lost 4 bases and J lost 1, with 10 bases in between. The CDR3 DNA is TGTGCCAGCAGTGGAAGCGGACAGAACACCGGGGAGCTGTTTTTT. Translating gives CASSGSGQNTGELFF.

Only a few counts were recorded for this clonotype. The chain is built from TRBV2 and TRBJ1-1, with D possibly being TRBD1 (6 bases). The V and J ends lost 7 bases and 9 bases respectively, with 21 bases between them. The CDR3 contains 14 residues. Germline assignment: CDR1 SNHLY and CDR2 FYNNEI. The CDR3 region is CASTPRGRGQKAFF. The CDR3 region has the DNA TGTGCCAGCACCCCCCGAGGACGCGGACAGAAAGCTTTCTTT.

This clonotype was counted only a few times. The chain carries TRBV19 and TRBJ2-2, with D perhaps TRBD1 (6 bases). The CDR3 sequence is 14 residues long. The V gene's germline CDR1 is LNHDA and CDR2 SQIVND (reference sequence). V lost 6 bases and J 5 bases, leaving 13 bases between the germline ends. The CDR3 DNA is TGTGCCAGTAGCAAGGACAGATTGACCGGGGAGCTGTTTTTT. It codes for CASSKDRLTGELFF.

This clonotype was detected a few times. The V and J genes are TRBV12-2 and TRBJ2-7; the table's TRBD2 call for D was not verified on the DNA. TRBV12-2 is a pseudogene locus. The CDR3 has 15 amino acids. The CDR3 protein is CASRAAGLNLYEQYF. The CDR3 DNA sequence: TGTGCAAGTCGCGCAGCGGGGCTGAACTTGTACGAGCAGTACTTC.

The chain uses TRBV7-3 and TRBJ2-1, with 11 bases identical to TRBD2. The germline V gene has CDR1 SGHTA and CDR2 FQGTGA. The ends lost 3 bases at V and 4 bases at J; junction bases unmatched: 2. CDR3 length equals 15 residues. CDR3 loop: CASSFSSGGYNEQFF. CDR3 nucleotides: TGTGCCAGCAGCTTCTCTAGCGGGGGGTACAATGAGCAGTTCTTC.

The V call is TRBV5-8, the J call TRBJ1-5; D remains unclear. CDR1 and CDR2 (germline): SGHTS, YDEGEE. V gave up 0 bases and J gave up 0 bases, with 7 bases separating them. The CDR3 loop spans 15 amino acids. CDR3 in DNA: TGTGCCAGCAGCTTGGACTTATATAGCAATCAGCCCCAGCATTTT. Translation gives CASSLDLYSNQPQHF.

V is TRBV28 and J is TRBJ1-1; a weak D match, TRBD1 (6 bases). Trimming took off 4 bases at V and 0 bases at J, with 9 bases between the two ends. The CDR3 consists of 14 residues. CDR1 is MDHEN, CDR2 SYDVKM, per germline. In nucleotides, the CDR3 is TGTGCCAGCAGTTCAGGGACATTGAACACTGAAGCTTTCTTT. The encoded protein is CASSSGTLNTEAFF.

This clonotype has a handful of counts. This chain joins TRBV10-2 and TRBJ1-1, with D unresolved. The CDR3 runs 12 residues. V was shortened by 8 bases and J by 8 bases, with 15 bases between the two germline ends. The germline V gene encodes CDR1 WSHSY and CDR2 SAAADI. The CDR3 region is CASSRTASEAFF. As DNA, the CDR3 is TGCGCCAGCTCCAGAACGGCCAGCGAAGCTTTCTTT.

In its sample, this clonotype was seen a few times. The chain has TRBV10-3 and TRBJ2-3, with TRBD2 matching 10 bases. This CDR3 is 15 amino acids long. Germline CDR1 is ENHRY and CDR2 is SYGVKD. The ends lost 8 bases at V and 2 bases at J; junction bases unmatched: 7. CDR3: CAIDRTSGVTDTQYF. The CDR3 DNA sequence: TGTGCCATCGATCGCACTAGCGGGGTCACAGATACGCAGTATTTT.

About this clonotype: One end of the junction fails to match germline, which may point to a read error. The genes are TRBV5-6 and TRBJ1-2, with D hard to call. Germline values: CDR1 SGHDT, CDR2 YYEEEE. This CDR3 spans 14 amino acids. The DNA for the CDR3 is TGTGCCAGCAGCGACCGAACAGTTAACGATGGCTACACCTTC. Its translation: CASSDRTVNDGYTF.

V is TRBV19 and J is TRBJ2-7; 7 bases fit TRBD1. The germline CDR1 and CDR2 sequences are LNHDA and SQIVND (reference sequence). The ends lost 5 bases at V and 4 bases at J; junction bases unmatched: 8. The CDR3 is made up of 14 amino acids. The CDR3 sequence: CASSPWGQRYEQYF. The CDR3 bases are TGTGCCAGTAGTCCCTGGGGACAGAGGTACGAGCAGTACTTC.

Only a few counts were recorded for this clonotype. The chain couples TRBV4-2 to TRBJ2-5, with 9 bases matching TRBD2. CDR1 and CDR2 (germline): LGHNA, YNFKEQ. This CDR3 comprises 15 residues. V lost 3 bases, J lost 1 base, and 3 bases stayed unmatched. In DNA, the CDR3 is TGTGCCAGCAGCCAGGTAGCGGGGGCCCAAGAGACCCAGTACTTC. It is translated as CASSQVAGAQETQYF.

This clonotype has only a few counts. The chain joins TRBV7-2 to TRBJ1-2; maybe TRBD1 (5 bases). In germline, CDR1 is SGHTA, CDR2 FQGNSA. The CDR3 covers 13 residues. Between the trimmed V and J ends, which lost 1 base and 7 bases, there was a span of 10 bases. The CDR3 sequence: CASSLEGWGGYTF. The CDR3 bases are TGTGCCAGCAGCTTAGAGGGGTGGGGTGGCTACACCTTC.

This sequence joins TRBV11-3 and TRBJ2-4; D may be TRBD1 (6 bases). CDR3 length: 15 residues. CDR1 SGHNT and CDR2 YENEEA come from the germline V gene. Trimming cost V 0 bases and J 6 bases, with 12 bases left between them. The chain's CDR3 is CASSLDSWGLNIQYF. DNA of the CDR3: TGTGCCAGCAGCTTAGATTCGTGGGGGCTAAACATTCAGTACTTC.

The CDR3 DNA is TGTGCCAGCAGCCCCAGGACTAGCGGGAGCACAGATACGCAGTATTTT. Translation gives CASSPRTSGSTDTQYF. J is TRBJ2-3 and V is TRBV5-4, with TRBD2 matching over 11 bases. Germline values: CDR1 SGHNT, CDR2 YYREEE (reference sequence). V shed 4 bases, J shed 0 bases, and the junction held 4 bases outside the gene matches. There are 16 residues in the CDR3.

The chain has TRBV18 and TRBJ1-2; possibly TRBD1 for D (6 bases). Germline V CDR1 and CDR2: KGHSH, LQKENI. This CDR3 comprises 13 residues. V gave up 8 bases and J gave up 3 bases, with 13 bases separating them. In DNA, the CDR3 is TGTGCCAGCCGACAGGACATGGACTATGGCTACACCTTC. As protein: CASRQDMDYGYTF.

The V call is TRBV7-2, the J call TRBJ2-5; the match to TRBD2 covers 11 bases. Germline V gives CDR1 SGHTA, CDR2 FQGNSA. This CDR3 comprises 17 residues. Trimming at V came to 6 bases and at J to 5 bases, leaving 14 bases not matched to a gene. CDR3 amino acids: CASSYISGGGSLETQYF. Written as DNA, the CDR3 is TGTGCCAGCAGTTATATTAGCGGGGGGGGTTCGCTTGAGACCCAGTACTTC.

The chain employs TRBV7-2 and TRBJ1-4, with a possible D match to TRBD1 (6 bases). Germline CDR1 SGHTA, CDR2 FQGNSA. Trimming took 4 bases from V and 7 from J, leaving 16 bases between them. The CDR3 consists of 15 residues. CDR3 nucleotides: TGTGCCAGCAGCTCCAAGGGGGGAGGCAGTGAAAAACTGTTTTTT. Its protein is CASSSKGGGSEKLFF.

V gene TRBV7-2 combines with J gene TRBJ1-1; TRBD1 aligns across 9 bases. The germline V gene encodes CDR1 SGHTA and CDR2 FQGNSA. The trim removed 5 bases at V and 0 bases at J, leaving 1 base unmatched. The CDR3 runs 14 residues. The CDR3 loop reads CASSRQGVNTEAFF. In DNA, the CDR3 is TGTGCCAGCAGCCGACAGGGGGTGAACACTGAAGCTTTCTTT.

This clonotype came up a few times. The chain employs TRBV28 and TRBJ2-7, with 7 bases aligning to TRBD1. From germline, CDR1 is MDHEN and CDR2 SYDVKM. The CDR3 sequence is 12 residues long. With 10 bases clipped from V and 2 bases from J, the junction kept 5 bases outside the gene matches. The CDR3 protein is CATRDSPYEQYF. The DNA for the CDR3 is TGTGCCACCCGGGACAGTCCCTACGAGCAGTACTTC. The complete variable domain, with remaining parts taken from reference TRBV28 and TRBJ2-7, reads DVKVTQSSRYLVKRTGEKVFLECVQDMDHENMFWYRQDPGLGLRLIYFSYDVKMKEKGDIPEGYSVSREKKERFSLILESASTNQTSMYLCATRDSPYEQYFGPGTRLTVT.

V usage is TRBV12-5 and J usage is TRBJ1-1; 10 bases map to TRBD1. The CDR3 totals 17 residues. Germline V gene lookup returns CDR1 LGHNT and CDR2 FRNRAP. J gave up 1 base and V 6 bases, and 11 bases lay outside the gene matches. The CDR3 region has the DNA TGTGCTAGTGGGGTGGACAGGGGGAGTTTCGGGAACACTGAAGCTTTCTTT. Protein product: CASGVDRGSFGNTEAFF.

The V gene is TRBV21-1, the J gene TRBJ1-4. TRBV21-1 is a documented pseudogene. This CDR3 is built from 13 residues. The CDR3 region has the DNA TGTGCCAGCAGCACCCGACCTAATGAAAAACTGTTTTTT. This encodes CASSTRPNEKLFF.